This T cell receptor (beta chain) was recovered during a study of shared clonotypes between healthy human individuals (dated by TCRdb to 2018 to 2020). Turning to the overall study: The cohort comprised a couple of women and a few men aged 18 to 49 years. The study deeply sequenced blood TCR repertoires of five healthy adults to estimate repertoire size and the extent of clonotype sharing between individuals. To increase sequencing depth and limit assay-specific biases, TCR repertoire library preparation and sequencing were carried out by different laboratories using diverse techniques. Each donor's leukapheresis produced roughly between about 0.9 and 9.5 billion PBMCs. On the study overall, not on this receptor specifically: Only blood was sampled, and tissue TCR repertoires likely differ from those in blood. Based on pairwise subsampling, the degree of clonotype sharing among donors was expected to be affected by sequencing depth. The genetic and exposure-history diversity represented was limited by the small number of donors.

Healthy HIV-negative adults with no recently reported acute infections or vaccinations were included as donors. Only Caucasian adults living in Nashville, Tennessee, USA were represented among the donors. In the unsorted samples, some 94 million PBMCs were counted, and genomic DNA was extracted using the QIAamp DNA Blood Mini kit. Blood was obtained by leukapheresis, after which PBMCs were separated by Ficoll-Histopaque density gradient centrifugation and cryopreserved in liquid nitrogen vapor phase. CDR1 and CDR2 are drawn from the germline V gene: MDHEN, SYDVKM. The V and J ends are trimmed by 2 bases and 3 bases, leaving 7 bases between them. Inclusive of the bounding cysteine and phenylalanine, the CDR3 is 13 residues long. Only the CDR3 part of the read is kept: 39 bases, read in frame from the first base. With respect to this clone: Its specific antigen is unknown. One base away there is no much larger clone; base qualities are not given.

TCR CDR3 regions were amplified from genomic DNA by multiplex PCR using the deep immunoSEQ assay. Extracted genomic DNA from each cell subset was spread evenly across all wells of several immunoSEQ 96-well plates, with each plate serving as a replicate. Each replicate PCR for unsorted PBMC received roughly 0.3 ug genomic DNA, equal to 30,000 or so T cell genomes. Ten immunoSEQ deep assay plates were used to sequence the unsorted PBMC genomic DNA. Purified libraries were quantified with a Qubit 3.0 fluorometer, sized on a Bioanalyzer 2100, and re-quantified with the KAPA Library Quantification kit. A separate single-read 150-cycle Illumina NextSeq 550 flow cell was used to sequence each immunoSEQ 96-well plate. In the original analysis: Because the immunoSEQ output included only junctional sequences and no quality scores, the filtering could not be the same as the filtering used for full-length reads. To assign V/J genes and CDR3, sequences were annotated against IMGT germline references using PyIR, a Python wrapper for IgBLAST v1.9. Reads were removed for weak V/J assignments (E-value above 1e-6), missing CDR3, stop codons, out-of-frame junctions, or ambiguous translated residues. V3J clonotypes were defined by identical inferred V gene, J gene, and CDR3 amino acid sequence. The percentage overlap between two repertoires was calculated by dividing the number of shared unique clonotypes by the size of the smaller repertoire. RTK rarefaction, the Chao1 estimator, and Recon v2.1 estimates of unobserved clonotypes were used to assess repertoire richness. TCRdb mirrors the immuneACCESS table, restricted to in-frame sequences. Some clones are absent from its copies; in checked studies, under half trace to an unresolved V gene, and the reason for the others is unknown. From that table come the V and J calls and clone size; the DNA was used to work out D and trimming. Present in this sample are 450,000 to 500,000 clones, 79% of which were seen just once. The ten largest clonotypes hold around 12% of the sample.

The material sequenced was PBMCs. Here the chain combines TRBV28 and TRBJ1-2; the best D guess is TRBD1, with 6 bases matching. The sequence was collected from a woman in her thirties or forties in good health. Some clones in this sample may be carry-over from other donors' samples. The CDR3 protein: CASSLHRDYGYTF. The sequence in DNA is TGTGCCAGCAGTTTACACAGGGACTATGGCTACACCTTC.